Below, 30 T cell receptor beta chains from the same sample are listed, as sequenced in a study of T cell changes during pregnancy in multiple sclerosis. Clones were read by immunoSEQ multiplex PCR, and TCRdb kept only the in-frame ones, dropping some. Seen here are 15,000 to 20,000 clones, roughly 84% observed once, and the top ten hold over 15%. This material consisted of CD8+ T cells from peripheral blood mononuclear cells, taken in the third trimester of pregnancy. The receptors were sampled from a female donor in good health, enrolled as a control in a pregnancy study.

The sample holds one count of this clone. The chain has TRBV27 and TRBJ2-7; weak D call: TRBD2 (6 bases). The V end lost 2 bases, the J end lost 0 bases, and 8 bases lay between the germline ends. The CDR3 has 14 amino acids. CDR1 and CDR2 (germline): MNHEY, SMNVEV (reference sequence). The CDR3 DNA is TGTGCCAGCAGTTTAAGGGGACTCTCCTACGAGCAGTACTTC. Protein product: CASSLRGLSYEQYF.

The rearrangement links TRBV12-2 to TRBJ2-1; no check of the table's D call, TRBD2, against the DNA was made. TRBV12-2 is classified as a pseudogene. CDR3 size: 15 residues. DNA for the CDR3: TGTGCAAGTCGCTTAGTCGGGGGGCTGGTCGGTGAGCAGTTCTTC. It is translated as CASRLVGGLVGEQFF.

By share of the sample, this clone is medium-sized (0.01 to 0.1%). The chain recombines TRBV5-1 with TRBJ1-1; D not resolved. Germline CDR1 and CDR2: SGHRS and YFSETQ. Trimming took 0 bases from V and 1 from J, leaving 10 bases between them. The CDR3 has 15 amino acids. The CDR3 DNA is TGCGCCAGCAGCTTGGAGGAGGGCTCGAACACTGAAGCTTTCTTT. It encodes CASSLEEGSNTEAFF.

The chain links TRBV7-8 to TRBJ2-3; 7 bases are a match to TRBD1. This CDR3 contains 16 residues. The V gene end was trimmed by 5 bases and the J gene end by 0 bases; junction bases not matched to a gene: 8. Per germline, CDR1 SGHVS and CDR2 FQNEAQ. The DNA of the CDR3 is TGTGCCAGCAGCCAAAAAGGGGGCGTGAGCACAGATACGCAGTATTTT. This codes for CASSQKGGVSTDTQYF.

The V call is TRBV5-1, the J call TRBJ2-7; D is uncertain. Trimming removed 0 bases from V and 7 bases from J, with 14 bases in between. Looked up from germline, CDR1 is SGHRS and CDR2 is YFSETQ. This CDR3 region has 14 residues. The CDR3 nucleotides are TGCGCCAGCAGCTTGGCCCCGGGTTTGAGAGAGCAGTACTTC. Protein sequence: CASSLAPGLREQYF.

This chain uses TRBV6-4 with TRBJ2-3; the D gene is possibly TRBD2 (6 bases). The CDR3 loop spans 14 amino acids. V lost 3 bases and J lost 8, with 15 bases in between. The germline V gene has CDR1 MRHNA and CDR2 SNTAGT. CDR3 sequence reads: CASSEGEAGGTQYF. The DNA for the CDR3 is TGTGCCAGCAGTGAAGGGGAGGCCGGCGGTACGCAGTATTTT.

This sequence joins TRBV27 and TRBJ1-2; maybe TRBD1 (6 bases). The CDR3 totals 13 residues. V was clipped by 5 bases and J by 3 bases, with 10 bases between them. The germline V gene encodes CDR1 MNHEY and CDR2 SMNVEV (reference sequence). The CDR3 region has the DNA TGTGCCAGCAGTCCGGGGGGCGACTATGGCTACACCTTC. Translation gives CASSPGGDYGYTF.

The gene calls are TRBV2 and TRBJ1-2; TRBD1 matches at 11 bases. Germline CDR1 and CDR2: SNHLY and FYNNEI. J was trimmed by 5 bases and V by 10 bases; bases with no gene match: 12. The CDR3 totals 15 residues. The CDR3: CATPGQGGRGYGYTF. CDR3 sequence (DNA): TGTGCCACCCCGGGACAGGGGGGTAGAGGATATGGCTACACCTTC. Looking up the rest from reference TRBV2 and TRBJ1-2 gives the full variable domain: EPEVTQTPSHQVTQMGQEVILRCVPISNHLYFYWYRQILGQKVEFLVSFYNNEISEKSEIFDDQFSVERPDGSNFTLKIRSTKLEDSAMYFCATPGQGGRGYGYTFGSGTRLTVV.

V and J are TRBV27 and TRBJ1-6; TRBD1 is a possible D gene (5 bases). The germline CDR1 and CDR2 sequences are MNHEY and SMNVEV (reference sequence). Trimming removed 0 bases from V and 9 bases from J, with 12 bases in between. The CDR3 is 15 amino acids. The CDR3 loop reads CASSLSPRVGSPLHF. CDR3 bases: TGTGCCAGCAGTTTATCGCCCAGGGTAGGTTCACCCCTCCACTTT.

In its sample, this clone ranks as medium-sized. Here the CDR3 reads CASSYGRKPYEQYF. In DNA form, the CDR3 reads TGTGCCAGCAGTTACGGCAGGAAACCCTACGAGCAGTACTTC. The chain joins TRBV6-5 to TRBJ2-7; no firm D call. Germline CDR1 and CDR2: MNHEY and SVGAGI. Trimming shortened V by 2 bases and J by 2 bases, and 10 bases separated the two germline ends. This CDR3 spans 14 amino acids.

This clone is deemed medium-sized (0.01 to 0.1%). The rearrangement links TRBV10-2 to TRBJ2-1; 8 bases map to TRBD2. The CDR3 is 16 amino acids. V was pared by 4 bases and J by 7 bases, with 12 bases of the junction left unmatched. Germline V gene data show CDR1 as WSHSY and CDR2 as SAAADI. This chain's CDR3 is CASSVRTSNLGNEQFF. The CDR3 region has the DNA TGCGCCAGCAGTGTCCGGACTAGCAATCTGGGGAATGAGCAGTTCTTC.

The chain carries TRBV27 and TRBJ2-2; D call uncertain. V dropped 5 bases and J dropped 9 bases, with 13 bases sitting between them. This CDR3 is built from 13 residues. Germline CDR1 reads MNHEY; CDR2 reads SMNVEV (reference sequence). DNA of the CDR3: TGTGCCAGCAGTCCGACATCGTGGCGGGAGCTGTTTTTT. It is translated as CASSPTSWRELFF.

Here the CDR3 DNA reads TGTGCCAGCAGTGCCCCCGGGACAGAGCCCTCTGGAAACACCATATATTTT. Translated: CASSAPGTEPSGNTIYF. This chain links TRBV2 with TRBJ1-3; 7 bases line up with TRBD1. The CDR3 covers 17 residues. V shed 4 bases and J 0 bases; nucleotides not matched to a gene: 9. From germline, CDR1 is SNHLY and CDR2 FYNNEI.

By sample fraction, this clone is medium-sized. The chain carries TRBV19 and TRBJ2-7, with TRBD2 matching over 8 bases. Germline V CDR1 and CDR2: LNHDA, SQIVND (reference sequence). The ends lost 5 bases at V and 7 bases at J; junction bases unmatched: 10. CDR3 size: 14 residues. CDR3 protein: CASSPTSAGWEQYF. CDR3 DNA sequence: TGTGCCAGTAGTCCGACTAGCGCCGGTTGGGAGCAGTACTTC.

The rearrangement links TRBV15 to TRBJ2-7; the match to TRBD2 covers 8 bases. This CDR3 spans 14 amino acids. Germline CDR1 is LNHNV and CDR2 is YYDKDF (reference sequence). J lost 2 bases, V lost 5 bases, and 5 bases had no gene match. CDR3 sequence reads: CATSPGLGTYEQYF. The CDR3 nucleotides read TGTGCCACCAGCCCGGGACTAGGGACCTACGAGCAGTACTTC.

This clone occurred a few times. The chain couples TRBV4-1 to TRBJ1-2; 9 bases fit TRBD1. Germline CDR1 and CDR2: MGHRA and YSYEKL. This CDR3 spans 15 amino acids. After removal of 2 bases from V and 8 bases from J, the junction contained 9 bases not matched to a gene. The CDR3 DNA reads TGCGCCAGCAGCCAACACTTGGGACAGGGTGACGGCTACACCTTC. It is translated as CASSQHLGQGDGYTF.

There are a few counts of this clone. The J gene is TRBJ1-2, the V gene TRBV16; D unclear. V gave up 0 bases and J gave up 8 bases, with 13 bases separating them. This CDR3 has 14 residues. The germline V gene encodes CDR1 KGHSY and CDR2 FQNENV. CDR3 DNA sequence: TGTGCCAGCAGCCAATCGGGCCCCCTCCTAGGCTACACCTTC. Its protein product is CASSQSGPLLGYTF.

This chain links TRBV14 with TRBJ2-1; 13 nucleotides agree with TRBD2. Trimming took 0 bases from V and 8 from J; bases not matched to a gene: 16. Germline CDR1 reads SGHDN; CDR2 reads FVKESK. The CDR3 runs 20 residues. CDR3 DNA: TGTGCCAGCAGCCAAGATTTGGCAGACGGACTAGCGGGAGTAGGCCATGAGCAGTTCTTC. Amino acid sequence: CASSQDLADGLAGVGHEQFF.

This chain uses TRBV11-2 with TRBJ2-2; 9 bases agree with TRBD2. Germline lookup yields CDR1 SGHAT and CDR2 FQNNGV. V dropped 1 base and J dropped 9; count of bases not matched to a gene: 3. This CDR3 contains 14 residues. The CDR3 DNA is TGTGCCAGCAGCTTAGCTCTAGCGGGACGGGAGCTGTTTTTT. Its protein is CASSLALAGRELFF.

This chain links TRBV6-5 with TRBJ1-1; TRBD1 agrees at 8 bases. This CDR3 spans 15 amino acids. CDR1 is MNHEY, CDR2 SVGAGI, per germline. Trimming removed 0 bases from V and 0 bases from J; junction bases left unmatched: 0. The CDR3 DNA reads as TGTGCCAGCAGTTACTCGACAGGGGTGAACACTGAAGCTTTCTTT. Translated, it gives CASSYSTGVNTEAFF.

The gene calls are TRBV2 and TRBJ2-2, with 8 bases matching TRBD2. The CDR3 totals 16 residues. Germline assignment: CDR1 SNHLY and CDR2 FYNNEI. After removal of 5 bases from V and 7 bases from J, the junction contained 12 bases not matched to a gene. Here the CDR3 reads CASSPDIAGPVGELFF. CDR3 sequence (DNA): TGTGCCAGCAGTCCAGATATAGCGGGACCGGTCGGGGAGCTGTTTTTT. Full variable domain (rest looked up from reference TRBV2 and TRBJ2-2): EPEVTQTPSHQVTQMGQEVILRCVPISNHLYFYWYRQILGQKVEFLVSFYNNEISEKSEIFDDQFSVERPDGSNFTLKIRSTKLEDSAMYFCASSPDIAGPVGELFFGEGSRLTVL.

The chain joins TRBV28 to TRBJ1-2; 8 bases map to TRBD1. CDR3 length equals 14 residues. Germline values: CDR1 MDHEN, CDR2 SYDVKM. J gave up 2 bases and V 4 bases, and 3 bases lay outside the gene matches. This CDR3 is CASSSGQDNYGYTF. The CDR3 DNA follows: TGTGCCAGCAGTTCGGGACAGGACAACTATGGCTACACCTTC.

The genes are TRBV6-5 and TRBJ2-5; TRBD2 might be the D (6 bases). This CDR3 is 14 amino acids long. CDR1 and CDR2 from the germline V gene are MNHEY and SVGAGI. Trimming removed 2 bases from V and 5 bases from J, with 12 bases in between. CDR3 region: CASSYVQAGETQYF. CDR3 in DNA: TGTGCCAGCAGTTACGTCCAGGCGGGGGAGACCCAGTACTTC.

V is TRBV19 and J is TRBJ1-5; D is perhaps TRBD1 (5 bases). V was trimmed by 4 bases and J by 5 bases, leaving 15 bases between them. Per germline, CDR1 LNHDA and CDR2 SQIVND (reference sequence). The CDR3 is 15 residues long. The CDR3 is CASSTIDRPHQPQHF. The CDR3 DNA reads TGTGCCAGTAGTACCATCGACAGACCCCATCAGCCCCAGCATTTT.

A word on this clone: Without the conserved terminal phenylalanine or tryptophan, this CDR3 likely stems from a read error. The chain links TRBV6-5 to TRBJ2-7; maybe TRBD1 (5 bases). Deletions cut 10 bases from V and 3 bases from J, with 13 bases between. The CDR3 consists of 12 residues. In germline, CDR1 is MNHEY, CDR2 SVGAGI. The CDR3 nucleotides are TGTGCCATTACGACAGTGTACTACGAGCAGTACCTC. This codes for CAITTVYYEQYL.

The CDR3 sequence is CASSYESGTGELFF. CDR3 DNA sequence: TGTGCCAGCAGTTACGAGTCGGGGACCGGGGAGCTGTTTTTT. The chain carries TRBV6-5 and TRBJ2-2; D might be TRBD2 (5 bases). Per germline, CDR1 MNHEY and CDR2 SVGAGI. V dropped 2 bases and J dropped 5 bases, with 9 bases sitting between them. The CDR3 consists of 14 residues.

The chain joins TRBV14 to TRBJ2-4, with D possibly being TRBD1 (6 bases). Germline V gene lookup returns CDR1 SGHDN and CDR2 FVKESK. Trimming removed 1 base at V and 2 bases at J, with 9 bases between. The CDR3 sequence is 15 residues long. The CDR3 sequence: CASSQAQGSKNIQYF. CDR3 nucleotide sequence: TGTGCCAGCAGCCAAGCCCAGGGGTCCAAAAACATTCAGTACTTC.

The V gene is TRBV5-6, the J gene TRBJ1-1, with D possibly matching TRBD1 (5 bases). The germline V and J ends were trimmed by 0 bases and 5 bases, with 5 bases remaining between them. The CDR3 consists of 12 residues. Germline V gene data show CDR1 as SGHDT and CDR2 as YYEEEE. Written as DNA, the CDR3 is TGTGCCAGCAGCTTGGGACAGACTGAAGCTTTCTTT. This codes for CASSLGQTEAFF.

The chain employs TRBV9 and TRBJ1-2, with TRBD1 matching 9 bases. The CDR3 is 15 residues long. Germline trimming cut 4 bases from V and 6 bases from J; bases unmatched to any gene: 10. The germline CDR1 and CDR2 sequences are SGDLS and YYNGEE. CDR3 sequence: CASSSTGTGLDGYTF. The DNA for the CDR3 is TGTGCCAGCAGCTCAACTGGGACAGGGCTTGATGGCTACACCTTC.

V is TRBV9 and J is TRBJ2-1; D possibly corresponds to TRBD2 (5 bases). This CDR3 spans 16 amino acids. The V gene lost 3 bases and the J gene lost 5 bases, with 18 bases spanning the gap. Germline loops: CDR1 SGDLS, CDR2 YYNGEE. CDR3 amino acids: CASSADSKILHNEQFF. The CDR3 nucleotides read TGTGCCAGCAGCGCGGACTCGAAGATTCTTCACAATGAGCAGTTCTTC. The complete variable domain, with remaining parts taken from reference TRBV9 and TRBJ2-1, reads DSGVTQTPKHLITATGQRVTLRCSPRSGDLSVYWYQQSLDQGLQFLIQYYNGEERAKGNILERFSAQQFPDLHSELNLSSLELGDSALYFCASSADSKILHNEQFFGPGTRLTVL.